The entry that follows covers one TCR beta chain sequence. This sample is drawn from a study of blood T cells in healthy people across ages. For the second PCR, which ran for about 7 to 11 cycles, a sample-barcoded 5' primer and a J-beta primer mix were used. TCRdb ran MiXCR on the 5' RACE reads and lists one entry per CDR3 protein. The sample holds under 850,000 distinct CDR3 sequences, 36% seen once. For every donor, a draw yielded 7.5 to 10 milliliters of peripheral blood. This clonotype was sampled from a man between 18 and 29 years old in good health. The sequenced sample consisted of blood.

CDR3 sequence: CASRSTGTAGFF. The CDR3 nucleotides read TGTGCCAGCAGGTCTACCGGGACAGCCGGGTTCTTC. The V and J genes are TRBV2 and TRBJ2-1; 7 positions match TRBD1. The CDR3 covers 12 residues. The ends lost 6 bases at V and 15 bases at J; junction bases unmatched: 11. Germline V gene data show CDR1 as SNHLY and CDR2 as FYNNEI. Full variable domain (outside the CDR3, taken from reference TRBV2 and TRBJ2-1): EPEVTQTPSHQVTQMGQEVILRCVPISNHLYFYWYRQILGQKVEFLVSFYNNEISEKSEIFDDQFSVERPDGSNFTLKIRSTKLEDSAMYFCASRSTGTAGFFGPGTRLTVL.